This T cell receptor beta chain was captured in a study of blood T cell repertoires in COVID-19. Study in general: T cells, B-cell-depleted T cells, or PBMCs provided the cDNA or gDNA that served as material.

Enrolment of Seattle patients took place during active infection, and they were followed longitudinally. Under the authors' procedure: How many nucleated cells were present was estimated from reference gene primer amplification. Only in-frame clones appear in the TCRdb table, and some are missing; sequencing was by immunoSEQ multiplex PCR. Clonal size and the V and J genes are those of that table, whereas D and trimming came from the DNA. The sample lists approximately 500,000 clones, about 88% occurring once. This clone was counted a single time. CDR1 and CDR2 from the germline V gene are SGDLS and YYNGEE. Trimming at V came to 4 bases and at J to 3 bases, leaving 13 bases not matched to a gene. The CDR3 has 18 residues.

Sequencing input: peripheral blood. The receptor was isolated from a woman aged 50 to 60 with COVID-19, enrolled during active disease. The gene calls are TRBV9 and TRBJ2-7, with 13 positions matching TRBD2. The CDR3 sequence is CASSLSTSGGLYLYEQYF. In DNA form, the CDR3 reads TGTGCCAGCAGCTTGTCGACTAGCGGGGGGCTGTACCTCTACGAGCAGTACTTC.